This record concerns one TCR beta chain sequence. At one end the junction does not follow the germline gene, possibly because of a read error. The record originates from a study of blood T cell repertoires in COVID-19. Study background: Donors in the United States, Italy and Spain gave samples during acute or convalescent COVID-19. From T cells, B-cell-depleted T cells, or PBMCs came the material, which was cDNA or gDNA.

The CDR3 covers 16 residues. Looked up from germline, CDR1 is DFQATT and CDR2 is SNEGSKA (reference sequence). How the authors handled the data: Estimation of nucleated cell counts relied on the amplification of reference gene primers. The table came from immunoSEQ multiplex PCR; TCRdb's copy has only in-frame clones and leaves some out. The DNA was the basis for D and trimming; V, J and clone size are from that table. The sample carries around 87,000 clones, 75% to 85% recorded once. The receptor's source is a woman at least 80 years old with acute or convalescent COVID-19. This chain connects TRBV20-1 to TRBJ2-2; 10 bases match TRBD2. Input material: peripheral blood. CDR3 residues: CSASPSGRSSDRGAVF. In DNA form, the CDR3 reads TGCAGTGCTAGTCCTAGCGGGAGATCCTCGGACCGGGGAGCTGTTTTT.